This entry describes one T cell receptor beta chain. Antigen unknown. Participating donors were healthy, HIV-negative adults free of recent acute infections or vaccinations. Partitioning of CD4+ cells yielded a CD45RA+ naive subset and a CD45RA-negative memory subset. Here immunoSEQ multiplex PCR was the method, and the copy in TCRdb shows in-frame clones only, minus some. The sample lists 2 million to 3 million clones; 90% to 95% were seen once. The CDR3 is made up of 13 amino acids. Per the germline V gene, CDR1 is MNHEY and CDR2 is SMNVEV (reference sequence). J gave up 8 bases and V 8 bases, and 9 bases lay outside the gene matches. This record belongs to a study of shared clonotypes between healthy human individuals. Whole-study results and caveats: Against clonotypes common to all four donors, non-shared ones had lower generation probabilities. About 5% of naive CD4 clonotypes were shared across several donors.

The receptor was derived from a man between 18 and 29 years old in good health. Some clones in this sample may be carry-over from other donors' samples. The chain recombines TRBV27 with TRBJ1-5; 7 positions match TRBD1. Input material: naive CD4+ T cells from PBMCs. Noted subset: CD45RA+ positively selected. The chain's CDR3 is CASPRKGAKPQHF. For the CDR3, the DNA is TGTGCCAGCCCCAGGAAGGGGGCGAAGCCCCAGCATTTT.